A single sample is the source of the 15 T cell receptor beta chains below, sequenced in a study of early T cells in non-severe SARS-CoV-2 infection. TCRdb independently ran MiXCR on the 5' RACE reads; one entry per CDR3 protein. The data contain 85,000 to 100,000 distinct CDR3 sequences, 9.5% to 11% of them seen just once; the ten biggest clones take up around 4.6%. This material consisted of whole blood, taken at baseline. These receptors all come from an adult who was a healthcare worker with PCR-confirmed SARS-CoV-2 infection or an uninfected control (not recorded which).

In this sample, this clonotype turned up a few times. J is TRBJ1-4 and V is TRBV7-9; D may be TRBD1 (6 bases). The CDR3 is 14 residues long. Looked up from germline, CDR1 is SEHNR and CDR2 is FQNEAQ (reference sequence). The V end lost 5 bases, the J end lost 6 bases, and 13 bases lay between the germline ends. CDR3 coding DNA: TGTGCCAGCAGCGCCGGGGGCTCTGATGAAAAACTGTTTTTT. It yields the protein CASSAGGSDEKLFF.

There are a few counts of this clonotype. This chain uses TRBV20-1 with TRBJ2-4, with D tentatively TRBD2 (6 bases). The V end lost 6 bases, the J end lost 1 base, and 22 bases lay between the germline ends. The CDR3 sequence is 17 residues long. The germline CDR1 and CDR2 sequences are DFQATT and SNEGSKA (reference sequence). The CDR3 loop reads CSAELSGEDFAKNIQYF. The CDR3, as DNA: TGCAGTGCAGAACTATCCGGGGAGGACTTCGCCAAAAACATTCAGTACTTC.

As concerns this clonotype: The junction differs from germline at one of its ends, possibly a read error. The chain is built from TRBV20-1 and TRBJ2-1; TRBD2 matches at 8 bases. The CDR3 is 15 amino acids. CDR1 DFQATT and CDR2 SNEGSKA come from the germline V gene (reference sequence). The CDR3 loop is CSAFESGSSYNEQFF. CDR3 nucleotides: TGCAGTGCTTTTGAGAGCGGGAGCTCCTACAATGAACAGTTCTTC.

Only a few counts were recorded for this clonotype. The chain is built from TRBV7-9 and TRBJ1-5; 7 bases align to TRBD1. The V and J ends lost 5 bases and 3 bases, in that order; junction bases with no gene match: 10. Per germline, CDR1 SEHNR and CDR2 FQNEAQ (reference sequence). The CDR3 is 16 amino acids. CDR3 nucleotides: TGTGCCAGCAGCCTGTATGAGACAGGGATCAATCAGCCCCAGCATTTT. It yields the protein CASSLYETGINQPQHF.

This chain connects TRBV12-3 or TRBV12-4 to TRBJ1-1; D gene ambiguous. This CDR3 has 11 amino acids. Between the trimmed V and J ends, which lost 3 bases and 5 bases, there was a span of 4 bases. CDR3 region: CASSFFTEAFF. DNA of the CDR3: TGTGCCAGCAGTTTCTTTACTGAAGCTTTCTTT.

This clonotype was observed a handful of times. The chain is built from TRBV19 and TRBJ2-3; D may be TRBD1 (6 bases). In germline, CDR1 is LNHDA, CDR2 SQIVND (reference sequence). Trimming shortened V by 4 bases and J by 1 base, and 9 bases separated the two germline ends. The CDR3 covers 14 residues. The CDR3 reads CASSNRAGTDTQYF. The CDR3 DNA reads TGTGCCAGTAGTAACAGGGCAGGCACAGATACGCAGTATTTT.

This clonotype was detected a few times. The chain is built from TRBV6-5 and TRBJ1-2, with D perhaps matching TRBD1 (5 bases). The CDR3 has 14 amino acids. CDR1 is MNHEY and CDR2 is SVGAGI in the germline V gene. V was shortened by 2 bases and J by 5 bases, with 12 bases between the two germline ends. The CDR3: CASSYGAGIYGYTF. CDR3 bases: TGTGCCAGCAGTTACGGGGCAGGGATATATGGCTACACCTTC.

This clonotype was picked up a small number of times. V and J are TRBV6-1 and TRBJ2-3; 7 bases map to TRBD2. After removal of 4 bases from V and 5 bases from J, the junction contained 12 bases not matched to a gene. Per germline, CDR1 MNHNS and CDR2 SASEGT. This CDR3 spans 16 amino acids. In nucleotides, the CDR3 is TGTGCCAGCAGTGGGGCGGGGGACCAACGGGGAGATACGCAGTATTTT. Its translation: CASSGAGDQRGDTQYF.

This clonotype has a count of ten or more. The chain combines TRBV12-2 with TRBJ2-7; whether TRBD2, the table's D call, matches the DNA was not checked. TRBV12-2 is a pseudogene locus. The CDR3 covers 17 residues. This CDR3 reads CASRSKPGLAVRDEQYF. CDR3 sequence (DNA): TGTGCAAGTCGCTCAAAACCGGGACTAGCAGTTCGGGACGAGCAGTACTTC.

This clonotype showed up just a few times. The V call is TRBV3-1, the J call TRBJ1-1; a possible D gene is TRBD1 (5 bases). This CDR3 is 14 amino acids long. V was pared by 4 bases and J by 7 bases, with 16 bases between. From germline, CDR1 is LGHDT and CDR2 YNNKEL (reference sequence). CDR3 in DNA: TGTGCCAGCAGCCCCCCCCGGGGGAGGGGTGAAGCTTTCTTT. It encodes CASSPPRGRGEAFF.

At least ten counts were recorded for this clonotype. V is TRBV30 and J is TRBJ2-3, with 7 bases lining up with TRBD2. The CDR3 covers 16 residues. Losses at the gene ends were 0 bases for V and 2 bases for J; bases not matched to a gene: 8. The germline gives CDR1 GTSNPN, CDR2 SVGIG (reference sequence). CDR3 sequence reads: CAWSVRGGGNTDTQYF. CDR3 nucleotides: TGTGCCTGGAGTGTACGTGGGGGGGGAAACACAGATACGCAGTATTTT.

This clonotype was detected a few times. The chain carries TRBV7-3 and TRBJ1-6; D ambiguous. Germline V gene lookup returns CDR1 SGHTA and CDR2 FQGTGA. This CDR3 spans 13 amino acids. Between the trimmed V and J ends, which lost 2 bases and 5 bases, there was a span of 4 bases. The DNA for the CDR3 is TGTGCCAGCAGCTTACACGATAATTCACCCCTCCACTTT. This gives the protein CASSLHDNSPLHF.

The rearrangement joins TRBV20-1 to TRBJ2-7; D gene ambiguous. Per germline, CDR1 DFQATT and CDR2 SNEGSKA (reference sequence). Trimming removed 2 bases at V and 4 bases at J, with 6 bases between. The CDR3 has 11 residues. CDR3 loop: CSARNAYEQYF. CDR3 DNA sequence: TGCAGTGCTAGAAATGCTTACGAGCAGTACTTC.

This clonotype was counted a few times. This chain joins TRBV12-3 or TRBV12-4 and TRBJ2-1, with D uncertain. The CDR3 runs to 14 residues. Between the trimmed V and J ends, which lost 3 bases and 3 bases, there was a span of 9 bases. The CDR3 DNA follows: TGTGCCAGCAGTTTTTTCAACGACTACAATGAGCAGTTCTTC. This codes for CASSFFNDYNEQFF.

This clonotype occurred a few times. The CDR3, as DNA: TGCGCCAGCAGCTTACTAGCGGGAGTGGGCGAGCAGTACTTC. It encodes CASSLLAGVGEQYF. The V call is TRBV5-1, the J call TRBJ2-7; 11 nucleotides match TRBD2. There are 14 residues in the CDR3. Unmatched junction bases numbered 4, after V lost 2 bases and J lost 6 bases. Germline CDR1 and CDR2: SGHRS and YFSETQ.